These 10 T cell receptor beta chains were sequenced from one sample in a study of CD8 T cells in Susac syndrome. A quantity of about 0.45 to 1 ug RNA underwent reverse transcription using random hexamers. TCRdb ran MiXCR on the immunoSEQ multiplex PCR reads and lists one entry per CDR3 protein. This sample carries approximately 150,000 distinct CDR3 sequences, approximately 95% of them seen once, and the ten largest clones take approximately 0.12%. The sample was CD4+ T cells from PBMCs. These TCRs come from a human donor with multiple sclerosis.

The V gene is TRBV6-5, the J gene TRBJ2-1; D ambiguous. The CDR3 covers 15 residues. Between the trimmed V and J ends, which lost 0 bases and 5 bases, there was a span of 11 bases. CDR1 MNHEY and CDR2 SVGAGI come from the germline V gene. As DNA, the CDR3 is TGTGCCAGCAGTTACTCGAGCCAGGCCAACAATGAGCAGTTCTTC. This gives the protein CASSYSSQANNEQFF.

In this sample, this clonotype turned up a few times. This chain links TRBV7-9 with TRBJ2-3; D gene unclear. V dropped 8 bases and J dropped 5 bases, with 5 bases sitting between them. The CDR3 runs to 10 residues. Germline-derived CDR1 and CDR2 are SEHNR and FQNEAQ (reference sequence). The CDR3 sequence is CASSGDTQYF. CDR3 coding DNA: TGTGCCAGCTCAGGAGATACGCAGTATTTT.

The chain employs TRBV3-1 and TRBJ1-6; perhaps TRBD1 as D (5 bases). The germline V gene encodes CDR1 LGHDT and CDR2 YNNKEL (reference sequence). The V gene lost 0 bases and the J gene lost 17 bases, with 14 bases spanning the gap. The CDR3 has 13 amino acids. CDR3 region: CASSQERGGPVHF. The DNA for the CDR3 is TGTGCCAGCAGCCAAGAAAGGGGAGGACCGGTCCACTTT.

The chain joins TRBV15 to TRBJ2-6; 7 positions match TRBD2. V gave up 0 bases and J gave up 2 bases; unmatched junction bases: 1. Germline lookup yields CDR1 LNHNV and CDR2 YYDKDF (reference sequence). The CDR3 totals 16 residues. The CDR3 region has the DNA TGTGCCACCAGCAGAGATGGGGGGGCTGGGGCCAACGTCCTGACTTTC. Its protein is CATSRDGGAGANVLTF.

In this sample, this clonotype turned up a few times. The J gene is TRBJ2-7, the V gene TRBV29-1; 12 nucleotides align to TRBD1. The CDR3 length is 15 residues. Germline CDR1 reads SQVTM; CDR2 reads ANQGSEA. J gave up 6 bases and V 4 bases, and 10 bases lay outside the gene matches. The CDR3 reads CSVASGTGGFSEQYF. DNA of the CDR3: TGCAGCGTTGCGTCCGGGACAGGGGGCTTTAGCGAGCAGTACTTC.

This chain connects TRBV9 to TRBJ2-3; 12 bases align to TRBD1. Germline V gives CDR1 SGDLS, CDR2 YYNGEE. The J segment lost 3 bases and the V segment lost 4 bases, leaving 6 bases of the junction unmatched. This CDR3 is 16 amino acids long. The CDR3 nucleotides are TGTGCCAGCAGCTCGGGACAGGGGGCGCAGACAGATACGCAGTATTTT. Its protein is CASSSGQGAQTDTQYF.

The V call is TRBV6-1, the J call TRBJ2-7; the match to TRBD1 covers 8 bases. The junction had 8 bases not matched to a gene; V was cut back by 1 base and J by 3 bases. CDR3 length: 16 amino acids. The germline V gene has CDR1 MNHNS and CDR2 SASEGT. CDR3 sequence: CASSEGWTGKYYEQYF. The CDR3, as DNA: TGTGCCAGCAGTGAAGGCTGGACAGGGAAATACTACGAGCAGTACTTC.

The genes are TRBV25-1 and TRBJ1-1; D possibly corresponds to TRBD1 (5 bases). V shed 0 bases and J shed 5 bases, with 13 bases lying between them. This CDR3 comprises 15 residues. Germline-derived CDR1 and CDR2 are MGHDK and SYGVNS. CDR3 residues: CASSEYRAKRTEAFF. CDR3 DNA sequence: TGTGCCAGCAGTGAATACAGGGCCAAGAGAACTGAAGCTTTCTTT.

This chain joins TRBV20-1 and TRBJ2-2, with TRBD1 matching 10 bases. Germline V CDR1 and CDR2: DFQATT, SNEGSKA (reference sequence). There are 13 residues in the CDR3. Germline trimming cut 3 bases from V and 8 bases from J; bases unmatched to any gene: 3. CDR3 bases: TGCAGTGCTAGCGGGGACAGGGGAGGGGAGCTGTTTTTT. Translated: CSASGDRGGELFF.

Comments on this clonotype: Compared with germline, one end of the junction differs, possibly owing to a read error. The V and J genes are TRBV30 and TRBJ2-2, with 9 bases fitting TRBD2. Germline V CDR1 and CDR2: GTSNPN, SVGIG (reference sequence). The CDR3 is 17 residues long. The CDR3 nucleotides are TGTGCCTCCACACGTCGAGCTAGCGGGATAAACACCAGGGAGCTGTTTTTT. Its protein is CASTRRASGINTRELFF.